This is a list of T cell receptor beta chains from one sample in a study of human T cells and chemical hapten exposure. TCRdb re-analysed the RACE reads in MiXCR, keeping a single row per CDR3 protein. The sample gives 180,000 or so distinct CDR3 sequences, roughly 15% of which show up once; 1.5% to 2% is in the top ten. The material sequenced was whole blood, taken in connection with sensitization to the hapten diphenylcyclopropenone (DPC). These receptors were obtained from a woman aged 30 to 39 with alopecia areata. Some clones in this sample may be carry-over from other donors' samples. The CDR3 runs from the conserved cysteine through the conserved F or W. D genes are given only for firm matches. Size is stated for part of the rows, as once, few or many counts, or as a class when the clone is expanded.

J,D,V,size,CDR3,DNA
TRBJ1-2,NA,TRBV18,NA,CATGPLNYGYTF,TGTGCCACCGGCCCCTTAAACTATGGCTACACCTTC
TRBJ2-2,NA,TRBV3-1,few,CASSLGSPGELFF,TGTGCCAGCAGCCTCGGGAGCCCCGGGGAGCTGTTTTTT
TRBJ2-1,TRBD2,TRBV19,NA,CASSPQGGWPYNEQFF,TGTGCCAGTAGCCCTCAGGGAGGGTGGCCCTACAATGAGCAGTTCTTC
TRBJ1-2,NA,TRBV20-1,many,CSASSYGGGGYTF,TGCAGTGCTAGTAGCTACGGGGGCGGAGGCTACACCTTC
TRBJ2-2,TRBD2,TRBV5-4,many,CASSLTLAGTGELFF,TGTGCCAGCAGCTTGACGCTAGCGGGAACCGGGGAGCTGTTTTTT
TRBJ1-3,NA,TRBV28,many,CASGTGTLAIYF,TGTGCCAGCGGCACCGGGACACTCGCCATATATTTT
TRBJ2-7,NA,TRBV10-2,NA,CASSDQGAFREQYF,TGCGCCAGCAGTGACCAGGGCGCCTTCCGCGAGCAGTACTTC
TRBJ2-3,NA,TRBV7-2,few,CASSLRPAGTLTDTQYF,TGTGCCAGCAGCTTGAGGCCTGCCGGGACTTTGACAGATACGCAGTATTTT
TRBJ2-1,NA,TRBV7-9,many,CASSPGLNEQFF,TGTGCCAGCAGCCCCGGTTTAAATGAGCAGTTCTTC
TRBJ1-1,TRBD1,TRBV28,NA,CASRFTGTGVAFF,TGTGCCAGCAGGTTCACCGGGACAGGGGTAGCTTTCTTT
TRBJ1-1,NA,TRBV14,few,CASSSSLITRRSVNTEAFF,TGTGCCAGCAGCTCCTCCTTAATTACCAGGAGAAGCGTGAACACTGAAGCTTTCTTT
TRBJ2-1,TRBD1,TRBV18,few,CASSLPGQGRNEQFF,TGTGCCAGCTCACTGCCGGGACAGGGGAGAAATGAGCAGTTCTTC
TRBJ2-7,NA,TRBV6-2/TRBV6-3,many,CASSYGVNYEQYF,TGTGCCAGCAGTTACGGCGTTAACTACGAGCAGTACTTC
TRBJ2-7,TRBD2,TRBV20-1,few,CSAAGLAGDEQYF,TGCAGTGCTGCGGGACTAGCGGGAGACGAGCAGTACTTC
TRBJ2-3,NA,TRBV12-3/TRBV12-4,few,CASSSEVTSTDTQYF,TGTGCCAGCAGTTCTGAGGTAACTAGCACAGATACGCAGTATTTT
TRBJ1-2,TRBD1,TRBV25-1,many,CASSDTGGKHHYGYTF,TGTGCCAGCAGTGATACAGGGGGCAAACACCACTATGGCTACACCTTC